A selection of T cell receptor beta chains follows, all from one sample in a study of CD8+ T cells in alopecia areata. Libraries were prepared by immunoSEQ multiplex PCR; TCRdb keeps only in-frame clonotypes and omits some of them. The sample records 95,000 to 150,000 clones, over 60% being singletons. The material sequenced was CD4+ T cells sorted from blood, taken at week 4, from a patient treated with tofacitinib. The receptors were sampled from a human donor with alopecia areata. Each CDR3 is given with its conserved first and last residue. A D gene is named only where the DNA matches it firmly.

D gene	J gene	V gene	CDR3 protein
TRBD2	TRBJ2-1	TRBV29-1	CSVGLAGGRDEQFF
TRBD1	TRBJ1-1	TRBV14	CASSQETGGPNTEAFF
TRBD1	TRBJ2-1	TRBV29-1	CSAGQSSYNEQFF
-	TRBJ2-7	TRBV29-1	CSVVFVAGIEQYF
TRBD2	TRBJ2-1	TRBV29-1	CSAVFTVASGRPTYNEQFF
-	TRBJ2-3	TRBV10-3	CAMEPVREPQYF
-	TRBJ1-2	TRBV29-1	CSVPSTVGTYGYTF
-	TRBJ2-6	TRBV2	CASSERPKRRAGANVLTF
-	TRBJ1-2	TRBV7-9	CASSLAGWGADANYGYTF
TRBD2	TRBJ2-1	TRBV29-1	CSEAGDGYNEQFF
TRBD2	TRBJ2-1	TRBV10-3	CAITSGRGEQFF
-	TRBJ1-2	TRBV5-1	CASSLETVNYGYTF
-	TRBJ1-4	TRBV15	CATSRDQRGEKLFF
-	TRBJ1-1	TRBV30	CAWRDRTVNTEAFF
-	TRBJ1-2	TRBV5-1	CASSWTVNYGYTF
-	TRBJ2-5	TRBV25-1	CASASGETQYF
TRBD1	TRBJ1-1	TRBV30	CAWRQGQGPAFF
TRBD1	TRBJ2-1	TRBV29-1	CSVDRDSKQFF
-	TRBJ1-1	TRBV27	CASSLAGVSEAFF
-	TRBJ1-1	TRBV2	CASSEVRGYTEAFF
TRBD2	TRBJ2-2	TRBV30	CAWRRASGAANTGELFF
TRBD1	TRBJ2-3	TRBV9	CASSPGQESTDTQYF
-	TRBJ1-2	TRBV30	CAWTGNYGYTF
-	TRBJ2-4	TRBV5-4	CASSFERQENIQYF
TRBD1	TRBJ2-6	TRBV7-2	CASSSRTGSGANVLTF
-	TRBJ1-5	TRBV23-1	CASSPMGDSNQPQHF
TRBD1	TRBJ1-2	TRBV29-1	CSVRQGVGWGYTF
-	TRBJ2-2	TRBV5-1	CASSTRRTGNTGELFF
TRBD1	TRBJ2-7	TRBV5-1	CASSPETGSKQYF